Below are 29 T cell receptor beta chains sequenced from a single sample in a study of blood T cells in healthy people across ages. Then a second PCR, running about 7 to 11 cycles, was carried out with a sample-barcoded 5' primer and a J-beta primer mix. TCRdb used MiXCR to reprocess the 5' RACE reads, holding one entry per CDR3 protein. This table holds roughly 700,000 distinct CDR3 sequences, about 25% found once. These data also formed part of another study, on T cells of mothers and their children.

What was sequenced was blood. Receptors were obtained from a boy between 10 and 17 years old in good health.

This rearrangement joins TRBV2 to TRBJ2-3; D is tentatively TRBD1 or TRBD2 (5 bases each). Germline V CDR1 and CDR2: SNHLY, FYNNEI. Trimming took 2 bases from V and 1 from J, leaving 13 bases between them. The CDR3 length is 16 residues. In nucleotides, the CDR3 is TGTGCCAGCAGTGAATCAGGGCGGGCGGGCACAGATACGCAGTATTTT. As protein: CASSESGRAGTDTQYF.

The chain is built from TRBV19 and TRBJ1-2, with 10 bases that match TRBD1. J was trimmed by 6 bases and V by 4 bases; bases with no gene match: 2. The CDR3 spans 13 residues. Per germline, CDR1 LNHDA and CDR2 SQIVND (reference sequence). CDR3 amino acids: CASSKGTGDGYTF. DNA of the CDR3: TGTGCCAGTAGTAAGGGGACAGGGGATGGCTACACCTTC.

V gene TRBV7-8 combines with J gene TRBJ1-2, with D unclear. The CDR3 length is 14 residues. Germline V gives CDR1 SGHVS, CDR2 FQNEAQ. Deletions cut 1 base from V and 4 bases from J, with 10 bases between. CDR3 bases: TGTGCCAGCAGCTTAGGGGAAGGTCCCTATGGCTACACCTTC. Its protein product is CASSLGEGPYGYTF.

J is TRBJ2-2 and V is TRBV5-5; weak D call: TRBD1 (5 bases). V was shortened by 4 bases and J by 5 bases, with 12 bases between the two germline ends. From germline, CDR1 is SGHKS and CDR2 YYEKEE (reference sequence). The CDR3 spans 14 residues. The CDR3 is CASSVTVRTGELFF. Written as DNA, the CDR3 is TGTGCCAGCAGCGTGACAGTTCGTACCGGGGAGCTGTTTTTT.

The V gene is TRBV5-6, the J gene TRBJ2-1, with 12 bases aligning to TRBD2. The CDR3 spans 17 residues. CDR1 is SGHDT, CDR2 YYEEEE, per germline. Germline trimming cut 1 base from V and 6 bases from J; bases unmatched to any gene: 8. This CDR3 is CASSLWGLAGGANEQFF. The CDR3 coding sequence is TGTGCCAGCAGCTTGTGGGGACTAGCGGGTGGGGCCAATGAGCAGTTCTTC.

This chain links TRBV20-1 with TRBJ2-7, with D possibly called TRBD1 or TRBD2 (5 bases each). Trimming removed 4 bases from V and 5 bases from J, with 15 bases in between. From germline, CDR1 is DFQATT and CDR2 SNEGSKA (reference sequence). The CDR3 is 13 residues long. The CDR3 DNA is TGCAGTGCTACTTACAGTGGGGGAAACGAGCAGTACTTC. Translated: CSATYSGGNEQYF.

The chain recombines TRBV7-2 with TRBJ2-7, with D possibly being TRBD1 (5 bases). The germline V gene encodes CDR1 SGHTA and CDR2 FQGNSA. The CDR3 loop spans 15 amino acids. Trimming stripped 5 bases from V and 0 bases from J, with 14 bases between. The chain's CDR3 is CASSPWTLSSYEQYF. The CDR3 DNA reads as TGTGCCAGCAGCCCGTGGACACTTAGCTCCTACGAGCAGTACTTC.

The rearrangement joins TRBV29-1 to TRBJ2-7; 7 bases match TRBD1. J was trimmed by 3 bases and V by 5 bases; bases with no gene match: 7. CDR3 size: 13 residues. Looked up from germline, CDR1 is SQVTM and CDR2 is ANQGSEA. The CDR3 reads CSVRQGVGYEQYF. CDR3 nucleotide sequence: TGCAGCGTTCGACAGGGAGTCGGCTACGAGCAGTACTTC.

The chain employs TRBV3-1 and TRBJ2-3; D not resolved. In germline, CDR1 is LGHDT, CDR2 YNNKEL (reference sequence). The CDR3 totals 14 residues. V lost 3 bases and J 4 bases, leaving 11 bases between the germline ends. DNA of the CDR3: TGTGCCAGCAGCCAGGGGAATTTGGCAGATACGCAGTATTTT. Translating gives CASSQGNLADTQYF.

The V call is TRBV5-6, the J call TRBJ2-7; 8 nucleotides line up with TRBD1. The CDR3 runs 13 residues. V was clipped by 6 bases and J by 3 bases; unmatched bases: 5. Germline V lookup: CDR1 SGHDT, CDR2 YYEEEE. CDR3 residues: CASKPGQDYEQYF. CDR3 DNA: TGTGCCAGCAAACCGGGACAGGACTACGAGCAGTACTTC. The whole variable domain, remainder taken from reference TRBV5-6 and TRBJ2-7, is DAGVTQSPTHLIKTRGQQVTLRCSPKSGHDTVSWYQQALGQGPQFIFQYYEEEERQRGNFPDRFSGHQFPNYSSELNVNALLLGDSALYLCASKPGQDYEQYFGPGTRLTVT.

The CDR3 loop reads CASSVAQGRGLQETQYF. The CDR3 region has the DNA TGTGCCAGCAGTGTGGCGCAGGGGCGGGGGCTCCAAGAGACCCAGTACTTC. The chain joins TRBV25-1 to TRBJ2-5; D is possibly TRBD2 (7 bases). The CDR3 totals 17 residues. Germline assignment: CDR1 MGHDK and CDR2 SYGVNS. Trimming cost V 4 bases and J 1 base, with 19 bases left between them. Variable domain in full (rest from reference TRBV25-1 and TRBJ2-5): EADIYQTPRYLVIGTGKKITLECSQTMGHDKMYWYQQDPGMELHLIHYSYGVNSTEKGDLSSESTVSRIRTEHFPLTLESARPSHTSQYLCASSVAQGRGLQETQYFGPGTRLLVL.

In this sample, this clonotype turned up a few times. The rearrangement joins TRBV28 to TRBJ2-3; D remains ambiguous. V lost 3 bases, J lost 0 bases, and 10 bases lay in between. Germline assignment: CDR1 MDHEN and CDR2 SYDVKM. The CDR3 runs 15 residues. Here the CDR3 DNA reads TGTGCCAGCAGTTTTAGAGGCCCTAGCACAGATACGCAGTATTTT. Translating gives CASSFRGPSTDTQYF.

The V call is TRBV6-2 or TRBV6-3, the J call TRBJ2-3; 12 nucleotides align to TRBD2. The CDR3 covers 14 residues. CDR1 and CDR2 (germline): MNHEY, SVGEGT. Trimming at V came to 7 bases and at J to 6 bases, leaving 5 bases not matched to a gene. The CDR3 region has the DNA TGTGCCAGCACCCTGACTAGCGGGAGTGATACGCAGTATTTT. Its translation: CASTLTSGSDTQYF.

The genes are TRBV6-2 or TRBV6-3 and TRBJ2-7, with D perhaps matching TRBD2 (5 bases). Trimming removed 7 bases from V and 3 bases from J, with 7 bases in between. The CDR3 is 11 residues long. The germline V gene encodes CDR1 MNHEY and CDR2 SVGEGT. CDR3 nucleotides: TGTGCCAGCAACGAGGGCTACGAGCAGTACTTC. Translation gives CASNEGYEQYF.

Remarks on this clonotype: One junction end disagrees with the germline gene, perhaps due to a read error. The chain uses TRBV5-1 and TRBJ2-2, with D tentatively TRBD2 (5 bases). Germline V gives CDR1 SGHRS, CDR2 YFSETQ. The CDR3 runs to 16 residues. The CDR3 region is CASSLGQFANTGELFF. CDR3 nucleotides: TGCGCCAGCAGCTTGGGGCAGTTCGCGAACACCGGGGAGCTATTTTTT.

This clonotype has a single count. The rearrangement links TRBV3-1 to TRBJ2-1, with 14 bases that match TRBD2. Germline lookup yields CDR1 LGHDT and CDR2 YNNKEL (reference sequence). V trimming: 1 base; J trimming: 0 bases; junction bases outside the gene matches: 5. The CDR3 covers 19 residues. The CDR3 DNA reads TGTGCCAGCAGCCAAGGTCGACTAGCGGGAGGGAGCTCCTACAATGAGCAGTTCTTC. This translates into CASSQGRLAGGSSYNEQFF.

The rearrangement links TRBV27 to TRBJ1-2, with 10 bases matching TRBD1. CDR1 and CDR2 (germline): MNHEY, SMNVEV (reference sequence). This CDR3 contains 14 residues. V shed 6 bases, J shed 7 bases, and the junction held 8 bases outside the gene matches. The CDR3 DNA sequence: TGTGCCAGCAGGGAAGTGGGACAGGGGACTGGCTACACCTTC. Amino acid sequence: CASREVGQGTGYTF.

V and J are TRBV6-5 and TRBJ2-3, with D perhaps matching TRBD1 (5 bases). CDR1 MNHEY and CDR2 SVGAGI come from the germline V gene. The CDR3 sequence is 13 residues long. The ends were cut back, 0 bases at V and 9 bases at J, with 10 bases in the middle. The CDR3 DNA sequence: TGTGCCAGCAGTTACTCGGACACCGCCACGCAGTATTTT. Encoded protein: CASSYSDTATQYF.

This rearrangement joins TRBV7-2 to TRBJ2-4, with D possibly matching TRBD1 (6 bases). Deletions cut 1 base from V and 6 bases from J, with 10 bases between. The V gene's germline CDR1 is SGHTA and CDR2 FQGNSA. The CDR3 is 14 amino acids. Here the CDR3 reads CASSLVTGTNIQYF. DNA for the CDR3: TGTGCCAGCAGCTTAGTTACAGGGACAAACATTCAGTACTTC.

In its sample, this clonotype was seen a few times. This sequence joins TRBV7-9 and TRBJ2-5; tentative D call: TRBD2 (6 bases). The end of the DNA is better explained by TRBJ2-1, so the J call may be wrong. Germline-derived CDR1 and CDR2 are SEHNR and FQNEAQ (reference sequence). The CDR3 spans 13 residues. The CDR3 bases are TGTGCCAGCAGTGGAGAGACTAGGTATGAGCAGTTCTTC. This sequence encodes CASSGETRYEQFF.

The gene calls are TRBV7-9 and TRBJ2-6, with 7 bases that match TRBD2. The V and J ends lost 3 bases and 2 bases, in that order; junction bases with no gene match: 1. The CDR3 totals 15 residues. Germline V lookup: CDR1 SEHNR, CDR2 FQNEAQ (reference sequence). CDR3 nucleotides: TGTGCCAGCAGCTTGGGACTAACTGGGGCCAACGTCCTGACTTTC. This encodes CASSLGLTGANVLTF.

J is TRBJ1-2 and V is TRBV14; D gene ambiguous. Germline-derived CDR1 and CDR2 are SGHDN and FVKESK. Trimming removed 4 bases at V and 0 bases at J, with 18 bases between. The CDR3 is made up of 17 amino acids. The CDR3: CASSLSTPAPANYGYTF. The CDR3 DNA reads TGTGCCAGCAGCCTATCCACACCGGCGCCAGCTAACTATGGCTACACCTTC. The full variable domain, rest sourced from reference TRBV14 and TRBJ1-2, is EAGVTQFPSHSVIEKGQTVTLRCDPISGHDNLYWYRRVMGKEIKFLLHFVKESKQDESGMPNNRFLAERTGGTYSTLKVQPAELEDSGVYFCASSLSTPAPANYGYTFGSGTRLTVV.

V gene TRBV10-3 combines with J gene TRBJ2-5; TRBD1 agrees at 8 bases. With V trimmed by 7 bases and J by 5 bases, 9 bases remained unmatched. The CDR3 consists of 14 residues. The germline CDR1 and CDR2 sequences are ENHRY and SYGVKD. The CDR3 here is CAITQTGEVETQYF. The CDR3 DNA reads TGTGCCATCACTCAGACAGGGGAGGTGGAGACCCAGTACTTC.

This chain joins TRBV28 and TRBJ2-1; D possibly corresponds to TRBD2 (5 bases). Trimming took off 5 bases at V and 10 bases at J, with 12 bases between the two ends. This CDR3 region has 12 residues. Germline assignment: CDR1 MDHEN and CDR2 SYDVKM. CDR3: CASSSPGIEQFF. CDR3 nucleotides: TGTGCCAGCAGTAGCCCCGGGATCGAGCAGTTCTTC.

The V and J genes are TRBV15 and TRBJ1-2; unclear D gene. Between the trimmed V and J ends, which lost 0 bases and 9 bases, there was a span of 8 bases. This CDR3 region has 12 residues. Germline V lookup: CDR1 LNHNV, CDR2 YYDKDF (reference sequence). CDR3 nucleotide sequence: TGTGCCACCAGCAGAGATGGTTATAGCTACACCTTC. Amino acid sequence: CATSRDGYSYTF.

This clonotype has a handful of counts. At one boundary the junction diverges from the germline segment, which might be a read error. V is TRBV27 and J is TRBJ1-1, with a tentative D call TRBD1 (6 bases). CDR1 is MNHEY, CDR2 SMNVEV, per germline (reference sequence). This CDR3 spans 14 amino acids. DNA for the CDR3: TGTGCCAGCAACCACGGGAGTGGGGACACTGAAGCCTTCTTT. Protein: CASNHGSGDTEAFF.

In its sample, this clonotype was seen a few times. The chain is built from TRBV12-3 or TRBV12-4 and TRBJ2-2; D uncertain. Trimming stripped 9 bases from V and 2 bases from J, with 4 bases between. The CDR3 sequence is 11 residues long. The CDR3 sequence: CASQNTGELFF. For the CDR3, the DNA is TGTGCCAGTCAAAACACCGGGGAGCTGTTTTTT.

The genes are TRBV12-3 or TRBV12-4 and TRBJ2-5, with TRBD2 as a possible D gene (5 bases). The last part of the DNA fits TRBJ2-1 better; the J call may be wrong. This CDR3 spans 14 amino acids. CDR3 protein: CASSPPAIGDEQFF. CDR3 sequence (DNA): TGTGCCAGCAGTCCCCCGGCCATCGGGGATGAGCAGTTCTTC.

The chain recombines TRBV20-1 with TRBJ2-1; 8 bases match TRBD1. The V gene's germline CDR1 is DFQATT and CDR2 SNEGSKA (reference sequence). The CDR3 sequence is 15 residues long. V lost 1 base to trimming and J lost 5 bases; unmatched junction nucleotides: 7. CDR3 coding DNA: TGCAGTGCTAGAGCTCGGGACAGGCCTAACAATGAGCAGTTCTTC. It specifies CSARARDRPNNEQFF.